The source of this TCR beta chain is a study of kidney transplant recipient with SARS-CoV-2 infection (TCRdb year 2021). This sample was sequenced with an Illumina MiSeq. The peripheral T cell repertoire was profiled for human TCRbeta genes. The paper's processing steps were these. Differential clonotype abundance was tested with beta-binomial modelling to account for variability over time. Expanded clonotypes were screened against the ImmuneCODE reference database of SARS-CoV-2-associated TCRs and mapped to viral genome regions. Additional repertoire analyses examined TRBV gene usage, CDR3 length, CDR3 amino acid overlap between time points, distributions of clonotype abundance, and Jaccard similarity. TCRdb's own reprocessing of the public reads used fastp at Q25 and MiXCR and kept productive beta chains. Rows with a matching CDR3 protein are joined into one entry that keeps the most common DNA and genes. For this entry, the V and J calls and clone size follow TCRdb and not the study's own pipeline. For this sample the table gives under 250,000 distinct CDR3 sequences, of which about 28% were detected only once. The top ten hold less than 8.5% of the sample.

From the cysteine up to the phenylalanine, the CDR3 has a length of 16 residues. Here the CDR3 DNA is all that survives: 48 bases in frame from base 1. From the germline V gene, CDR1 is SGHRS and CDR2 is YFSETQ. Sample time point, as interpreted from the label and publication: pre-pandemic baseline sample and day 111 after first positive SARS-CoV-2 test. In this sample, this clonotype turned up once. Its antigen target is currently unknown. A much larger clone differs by one base, so this may be a read error. The specimen comprised a blood sample, sampled at baseline and on day 111 from a kidney transplant recipient. Rearrangement joined TRBV5-1 to TRBJ2-2; a tentative D match to TRBD1 spans 6 bases. The sequence was obtained from a young adult male patient who had COVID-19 and was a kidney transplant recipient. Post transplant, some T cells may arise from the graft donor. The DNA is as follows: TGCGCCAGCAGCTTTACAGGGATCCACCGGGCCGGGGAGCTGCTTTTT. Its translation reads: CASSFTGIHRAGELLF.